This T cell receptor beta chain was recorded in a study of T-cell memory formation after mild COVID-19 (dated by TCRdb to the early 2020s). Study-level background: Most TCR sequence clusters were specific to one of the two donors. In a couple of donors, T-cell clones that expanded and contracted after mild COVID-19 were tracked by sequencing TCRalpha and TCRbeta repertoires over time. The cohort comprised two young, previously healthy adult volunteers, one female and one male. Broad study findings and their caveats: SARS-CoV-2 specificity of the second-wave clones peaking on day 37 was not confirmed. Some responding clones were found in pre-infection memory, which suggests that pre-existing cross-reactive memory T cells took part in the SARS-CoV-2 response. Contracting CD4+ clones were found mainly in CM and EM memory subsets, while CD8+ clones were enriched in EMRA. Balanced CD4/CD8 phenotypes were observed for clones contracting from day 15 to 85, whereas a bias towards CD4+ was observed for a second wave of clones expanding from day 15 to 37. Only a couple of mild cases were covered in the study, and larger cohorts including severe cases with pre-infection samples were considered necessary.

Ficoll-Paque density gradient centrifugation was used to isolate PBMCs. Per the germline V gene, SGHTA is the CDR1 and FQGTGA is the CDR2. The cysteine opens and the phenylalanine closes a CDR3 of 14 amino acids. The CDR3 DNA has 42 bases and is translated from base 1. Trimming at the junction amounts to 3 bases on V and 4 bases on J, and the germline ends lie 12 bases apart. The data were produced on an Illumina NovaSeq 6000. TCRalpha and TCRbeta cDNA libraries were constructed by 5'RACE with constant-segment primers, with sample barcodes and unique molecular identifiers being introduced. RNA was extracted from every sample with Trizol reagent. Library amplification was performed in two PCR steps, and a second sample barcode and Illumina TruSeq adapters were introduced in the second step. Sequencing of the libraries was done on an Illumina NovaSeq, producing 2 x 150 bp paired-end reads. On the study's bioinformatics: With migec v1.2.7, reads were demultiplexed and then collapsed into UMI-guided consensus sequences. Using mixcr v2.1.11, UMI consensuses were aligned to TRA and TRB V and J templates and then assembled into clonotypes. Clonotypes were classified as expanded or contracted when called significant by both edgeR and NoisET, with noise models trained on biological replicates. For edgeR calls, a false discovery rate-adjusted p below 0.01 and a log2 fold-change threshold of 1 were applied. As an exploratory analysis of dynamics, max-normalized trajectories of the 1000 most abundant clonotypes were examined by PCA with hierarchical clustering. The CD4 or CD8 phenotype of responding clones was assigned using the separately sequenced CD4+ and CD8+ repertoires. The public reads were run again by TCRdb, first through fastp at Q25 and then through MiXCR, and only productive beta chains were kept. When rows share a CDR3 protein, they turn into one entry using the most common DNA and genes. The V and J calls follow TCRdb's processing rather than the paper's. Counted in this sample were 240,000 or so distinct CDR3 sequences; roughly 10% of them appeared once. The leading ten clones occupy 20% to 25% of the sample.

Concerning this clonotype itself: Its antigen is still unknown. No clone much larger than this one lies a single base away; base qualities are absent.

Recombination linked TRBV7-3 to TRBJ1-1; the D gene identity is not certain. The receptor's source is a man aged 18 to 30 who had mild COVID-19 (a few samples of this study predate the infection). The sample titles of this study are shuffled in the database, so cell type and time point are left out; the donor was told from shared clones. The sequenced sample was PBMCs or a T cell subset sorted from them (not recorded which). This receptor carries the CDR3 CASSFRWVITEAFF. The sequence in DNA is TGTGCCAGCAGCTTCCGCTGGGTCATCACTGAAGCTTTCTTT.